Described below is a single T cell receptor beta chain sequence and its context. Its specificity is unknown. The data stem from a study of T-cell reconstitution after alpha-beta-depleted transplantation in children. Germline CDR1 DFQATT, CDR2 SNEGSKA (reference sequence). This CDR3 comprises 12 residues. Trimming removed 4 bases from V and 4 bases from J, with 10 bases in between. Unique molecular identifiers were incorporated when the TCRbeta library was constructed. TCRdb passed the PCR reads through MiXCR, listing each CDR3 protein once. Here the sample spans around 450,000 distinct CDR3 sequences, 43% being singletons. Overall study results and limits: The origin of alpha-beta T cells about two months after transplant was reportedly several hundred expanded graft clones.

The chain joins TRBV20-1 to TRBJ1-1, with D possibly being TRBD1 (5 bases). Specimen: PBMCs, collected before TCRalphabeta/CD19-depleted stem cell transplant. The sequence derives from a girl aged 2 to 9 with aplastic anemia, due to receive a stem cell transplant. CDR3 sequence: CSATGLGTEAFF. CDR3 in DNA: TGCAGTGCTACAGGGCTGGGCACTGAAGCTTTCTTT.